This T cell receptor beta chain was documented in a study of OX40 agonist ivuxolimab in advanced cancers. Study background: Patients in dose escalation had liver, melanoma, kidney or head and neck cancers. Participants could have had prior anti-PD-1, anti-PD-L1 or anti-CTLA-4 therapy, and around 40% had some. Whole-study findings and limits: Relatively little clonal expansion, among the lowest observed, appeared in partial responders at 0.1-3.0 mg/kg.

Clones were sequenced by immunoSEQ multiplex PCR, and TCRdb holds only the in-frame ones, with some missing. The sample contains some 98,000 clones, about 91% of which appear only once. Germline values: CDR1 SGHRS, CDR2 YFSETQ. The CDR3 runs to 15 residues. Between the trimmed V and J ends, which lost 8 bases and 4 bases, there was a span of 21 bases. Of note for this clone: Its matching antigen is unknown.

The chain couples TRBV5-1 to TRBJ1-1, with unresolved D. Sequences were derived from CD4+ or CD8+ T cells sorted from blood, sampled in a trial of the OX40 agonist ivuxolimab. This TCR was sampled from an adult with an advanced solid tumor such as melanoma, head and neck, liver or kidney cancer. The CDR3 spells CASRPDPSLSTEAFF. The CDR3 nucleotides are TGCGCCAGTAGACCCGACCCCTCGCTGAGCACTGAAGCTTTCTTT. The full variable domain, its missing parts supplied by reference TRBV5-1 and TRBJ1-1, is KAGVTQTPRYLIKTRGQQVTLSCSPISGHRSVSWYQQTPGQGLQFLFEYFSETQRNKGNFPGRFSGRQFSNSRSEMNVSTLELGDSALYLCASRPDPSLSTEAFFGQGTRLTVV.